This T cell receptor beta chain was sequenced in a study of blood T cell repertoires in COVID-19. Study summary: PBMCs, B-cell-depleted T cells, or T cells provided the cDNA or gDNA that made up the material.

The authors' processing: Nucleated cell number was recorded as an estimate derived from reference gene primer amplification. Assay used: immunoSEQ multiplex PCR; TCRdb lists only in-frame clones, some missing. From that table come the V and J calls and clone size; the DNA was used to work out D and trimming. The sample records about 34,000 clones, approximately 88% being singletons. The CDR3 runs to 16 residues. V lost 2 bases and J lost 4, with 17 bases in between. The germline V gene has CDR1 MNHEY and CDR2 SVGEGT. The receptor was isolated from a man between 60 and 75 years old with active COVID-19. The rearrangement uses TRBV6-2 or TRBV6-3 and TRBJ1-1; perhaps TRBD1 as D (5 bases). Sequenced material: peripheral blood. CDR3 DNA sequence: TGTGCCAGCAGTTACCCGGGTTTAGGGGCGACCACTGAAGCTTTCTTT. Translation: CASSYPGLGATTEAFF.